Below are 30 T cell receptor beta chains sequenced from a single sample in a study of blood T cells in healthy people across ages. Sample-barcoded 5' priming and a J-beta primer mix drove a second PCR of 7 to 11 cycles. One entry per CDR3 protein, called by TCRdb with MiXCR from the 5' RACE reads. The sample shows about 940,000 distinct CDR3 sequences, roughly 52% of them seen only once. The sample comprised blood. These receptors originate from a man younger than 45 in good health.

The V call is TRBV20-1, the J call TRBJ1-4, with 7 positions matching TRBD1. With 5 bases clipped from V and 7 bases from J, the junction kept 10 bases outside the gene matches. CDR1 is DFQATT, CDR2 SNEGSKA, per germline (reference sequence). The CDR3 consists of 14 residues. This CDR3 is CSALRRQGAEKLFF. CDR3 in DNA: TGCAGTGCTTTGCGACGACAGGGCGCTGAAAAACTGTTTTTT.

The CDR3 spells CASSQGWLQETQYF. CDR3 bases: TGTGCCAGCAGCCAAGGGTGGCTCCAAGAGACCCAGTACTTC. This chain joins TRBV14 and TRBJ2-5, with D unresolved. Germline V gives CDR1 SGHDN, CDR2 FVKESK. Trimming removed 1 base at V and 1 base at J, with 7 bases between. CDR3 size: 14 residues.

This clonotype showed up just a few times. This chain uses TRBV3-1 with TRBJ2-5, with D hard to call. Between the trimmed V and J ends, which lost 4 bases and 6 bases, there was a span of 9 bases. CDR1 LGHDT and CDR2 YNNKEL come from the germline V gene (reference sequence). This CDR3 is 12 amino acids long. The CDR3 nucleotides are TGTGCCAGCAGCCCCGGGCGGCAGACCCAGTACTTC. Its translation is CASSPGRQTQYF.

The chain uses TRBV29-1 and TRBJ2-3; the D is unclear. Trimming removed 4 bases from V and 0 bases from J, with 11 bases in between. CDR3 size: 14 residues. From germline, CDR1 is SQVTM and CDR2 ANQGSEA. The CDR3 loop reads CSVAVSSSTDTQYF. In nucleotides, the CDR3 is TGCAGCGTTGCCGTCAGCTCTAGCACAGATACGCAGTATTTT.

Of note for this clonotype: A much bigger clone sits one base away, suggesting this may be a read error. The chain links TRBV4-1 to TRBJ2-5; 9 bases are a match to TRBD1. In germline, CDR1 is MGHRA, CDR2 YSYEKL. The V segment lost 2 bases and the J segment 11 bases; nucleotides outside the gene matches: 12. This CDR3 comprises 15 residues. The CDR3 coding sequence is TGCGCCAGCAGCCAACCCGGGACAGGGTACAATGAGCAGTACTTC. This encodes CASSQPGTGYNEQYF.

By sample share, this clonotype is medium-sized. This chain links TRBV4-1 with TRBJ2-7; D is perhaps TRBD1 (6 bases). Deletions cut 4 bases from V and 5 bases from J, with 12 bases between. This CDR3 comprises 13 residues. Germline CDR1 is MGHRA and CDR2 is YSYEKL. The DNA for the CDR3 is TGCGCCAGCAGCCGATACTACAGGGACGAGCAGTACTTC. Its translation is CASSRYYRDEQYF.

A word on this clonotype: An end of the junction differs from the germline gene, which may be a read error. V is TRBV11-2 and J is TRBJ2-3, with a possible D match to TRBD2 (6 bases). The germline V gene has CDR1 SGHAT and CDR2 FQNNGV. The CDR3 covers 14 residues. Here the CDR3 DNA reads TGTGCCGGCAGCCCCCGCAGAGGAGGGAATACGCAGTATTTT. Translated, it gives CAGSPRRGGNTQYF.

V and J are TRBV2 and TRBJ2-1; no definite D call. CDR1 SNHLY and CDR2 FYNNEI come from the germline V gene. This CDR3 contains 11 residues. Trimming removed 7 bases at V and 11 bases at J, with 12 bases between. CDR3 coding DNA: TGTGCCAGCATGATGGCCCTAAAGCAGTTCTTC. It yields the protein CASMMALKQFF. The complete variable domain, with remaining parts taken from reference TRBV2 and TRBJ2-1, reads EPEVTQTPSHQVTQMGQEVILRCVPISNHLYFYWYRQILGQKVEFLVSFYNNEISEKSEIFDDQFSVERPDGSNFTLKIRSTKLEDSAMYFCASMMALKQFFGPGTRLTVL.

This clonotype was picked up a small number of times. The chain joins TRBV7-9 to TRBJ2-1, with 11 bases that match TRBD2. Germline V lookup: CDR1 SEHNR, CDR2 FQNEAQ (reference sequence). The CDR3 covers 15 residues. J gave up 5 bases and V 5 bases, and 5 bases lay outside the gene matches. The CDR3 protein is CASSATSGENNEQFF. The CDR3 nucleotides are TGTGCCAGCAGCGCGACTAGCGGGGAGAACAATGAGCAGTTCTTC.

This clonotype appeared a few times. One end of the junction does not line up with germline, which may come from a read error. The J gene is TRBJ2-3, the V gene TRBV5-1; unclear D gene. This CDR3 region has 12 residues. Germline CDR1 is SGHRS and CDR2 is YFSETQ. As DNA, the CDR3 is TGTGCCAGCAGTCCGGGCCCAGATACGCAGTATTTT. Translated, it gives CASSPGPDTQYF.

This clonotype has only a few counts. The gene calls are TRBV20-1 and TRBJ2-3; D tentatively reads TRBD1 or TRBD2 (6 bases each). The germline V gene has CDR1 DFQATT and CDR2 SNEGSKA (reference sequence). The V gene lost 1 base and the J gene lost 3 bases, with 14 bases spanning the gap. This CDR3 has 15 residues. This CDR3 is CSARGGRGGTDTQYF. In nucleotides, the CDR3 is TGCAGTGCTAGAGGGGGCAGGGGAGGTACAGATACGCAGTATTTT.

This clonotype was found a few times. The CDR3 DNA is TGTGCCAGCAGTGTGGGACAGGACCAAGAGACCCAGTACTTC. As protein: CASSVGQDQETQYF. The V call is TRBV12-3 or TRBV12-4, the J call TRBJ2-5; 8 positions agree with TRBD1. CDR3 size: 14 residues. Unmatched junction bases numbered 2, after V lost 5 bases and J lost 0 bases.

This clonotype was counted at least ten times. This rearrangement joins TRBV11-1 to TRBJ2-7, with a weak D call TRBD1 (6 bases). This CDR3 comprises 13 residues. Trimming removed 3 bases from V and 6 bases from J, with 12 bases in between. Germline V CDR1 and CDR2: SGHAT, FQDESV (reference sequence). The CDR3 reads CASSLKLGGEQYF. Here the CDR3 DNA reads TGTGCCAGCAGCTTGAAATTAGGGGGCGAGCAGTACTTC.

This clonotype showed up just once. The V gene is TRBV5-1, the J gene TRBJ1-1, with D unresolved. Germline V lookup: CDR1 SGHRS, CDR2 YFSETQ. CDR3 length: 14 amino acids. Trimming took 6 bases from V and 3 from J, leaving 15 bases between them. The CDR3 protein is CASTSRGGDTEAFF. CDR3 DNA: TGCGCCAGCACCTCGCGGGGAGGCGACACTGAAGCTTTCTTT.

The V call is TRBV12-3 or TRBV12-4, the J call TRBJ1-2, with D hard to call. The CDR3 is 13 amino acids. The V gene lost 8 bases and the J gene lost 8 bases, with 18 bases spanning the gap. The CDR3, as DNA: TGTGCCAGCGGGAATGGGAGAAGCCCCGGCTACACCTTC. As protein: CASGNGRSPGYTF.

The chain combines TRBV18 with TRBJ2-3; tentatively, D is TRBD2 (5 bases). The germline V gene has CDR1 KGHSH and CDR2 LQKENI. The CDR3 runs to 15 residues. V was pared by 4 bases and J by 0 bases, with 11 bases between. CDR3 amino acids: CASSQQPSSTDTQYF. CDR3 DNA: TGTGCCAGCTCACAACAACCTAGCAGCACAGATACGCAGTATTTT.

This chain uses TRBV12-3 or TRBV12-4 with TRBJ2-5; D not certain. The V and J ends lost 2 bases and 2 bases respectively, with 6 bases between them. This CDR3 is built from 13 residues. In DNA form, the CDR3 reads TGTGCCAGCAGTTTATTTTTACAAGAGACCCAGTACTTC. It is translated as CASSLFLQETQYF.

This chain joins TRBV3-1 and TRBJ2-1, with TRBD1 as a possible D gene (5 bases). Between the trimmed V and J ends, which lost 1 base and 8 bases, there was a span of 15 bases. The V gene's germline CDR1 is LGHDT and CDR2 YNNKEL (reference sequence). The CDR3 is made up of 15 amino acids. For the CDR3, the DNA is TGTGCCAGCAGCCAAGGACAGCCGGGCGTGTATGAGCAGTTCTTC. Translating it yields CASSQGQPGVYEQFF.

The CDR3: CASSLEASGTGSTQYF. In DNA form, the CDR3 reads TGCGCCAGCAGCTTGGAGGCTAGCGGGACCGGTAGTACGCAGTATTTT. This chain uses TRBV5-1 with TRBJ2-3; TRBD2 matches 9 bases. Germline V gene data show CDR1 as SGHRS and CDR2 as YFSETQ. The CDR3 loop spans 16 amino acids. V lost 0 bases and J lost 8; bases outside the gene matches: 10.

V gene TRBV28 combines with J gene TRBJ1-1; the match to TRBD1 covers 8 bases. V lost 4 bases and J lost 5; bases outside the gene matches: 9. CDR1 MDHEN and CDR2 SYDVKM come from the germline V gene. The CDR3 loop spans 15 amino acids. The CDR3 coding sequence is TGTGCCAGCAGTTCGCAGGGGGCTCGGACAACTGAAGCTTTCTTT. It codes for CASSSQGARTTEAFF.

The rearrangement joins TRBV12-5 to TRBJ2-7; D possibly matches TRBD1 or TRBD2 (6 bases each). The germline gives CDR1 LGHNT, CDR2 FRNRAP. The CDR3 extends over 17 amino acids. V was trimmed by 0 bases and J by 2 bases, leaving 17 bases between them. The CDR3 sequence is CASGLVRGRQSPYEQYF. For the CDR3, the DNA is TGTGCTAGTGGTTTGGTACGGGGGCGACAGTCACCCTACGAGCAGTACTTC.

The J gene is TRBJ2-7, the V gene TRBV27; 7 nucleotides agree with TRBD1. Germline V gene sequence: CDR1 MNHEY, CDR2 SMNVEV (reference sequence). V was clipped by 6 bases and J by 7 bases; unmatched bases: 15. The CDR3 spans 15 residues. CDR3 DNA: TGTGCCAGCAGCCCCCGGTTTGACAGGGCCCTTGAGCAGTACTTC. This encodes CASSPRFDRALEQYF.

This clonotype was counted a few times. The chain carries TRBV7-9 and TRBJ1-6, with 7 bases that match TRBD1. Germline lookup yields CDR1 SEHNR and CDR2 FQNEAQ (reference sequence). The CDR3 length is 15 residues. V shed 5 bases and J 7 bases; nucleotides not matched to a gene: 8. The CDR3 loop reads CASSVTGNPNSPLHF. CDR3 DNA: TGTGCCAGCAGCGTGACAGGGAACCCCAATTCACCCCTCCACTTT. The full variable domain, with the rest looked up from reference TRBV7-9 and TRBJ1-6, is DTGVSQNPRHKITKRGQNVTFRCDPISEHNRLYWYRQTLGQGPEFLTYFQNEAQLEKSRLLSDRFSAERPKGSFSTLEIQRTEQGDSAMYLCASSVTGNPNSPLHFGNGTRLTVT.

The chain uses TRBV20-1 and TRBJ2-1, with TRBD2 as a possible D gene (7 bases). The V end was cut by 1 base, the J end by 4 bases, with 17 bases between. CDR1 DFQATT and CDR2 SNEGSKA come from the germline V gene (reference sequence). The CDR3 extends over 16 amino acids. The CDR3 sequence: CSARGVAGADYNEQFF. CDR3 in DNA: TGCAGTGCTAGAGGGGTCGCGGGGGCCGATTACAATGAGCAGTTCTTC.

The chain combines TRBV3-1 with TRBJ2-5; TRBD2 agrees at 12 bases. Germline-derived CDR1 and CDR2 are LGHDT and YNNKEL (reference sequence). The CDR3 spans 16 residues. The junction had 4 bases not matched to a gene; V was cut back by 4 bases and J by 1 base. This CDR3 reads CASSLRTSGVQETQYF. CDR3 bases: TGTGCCAGCAGCCTACGGACTAGCGGGGTCCAAGAGACCCAGTACTTC.

V usage is TRBV4-2 and J usage is TRBJ2-5, with 8 bases fitting TRBD2. The J call may be incorrect, as the DNA end agrees better with TRBJ2-7. The length of the CDR3 is 15 residues. Per germline, CDR1 LGHNA and CDR2 YNFKEQ. For the CDR3, the DNA is TGTGCCAGCAGCCAAGGGACGAGCGGGGGTAACGAGCAGTACTTC. Amino acid sequence: CASSQGTSGGNEQYF.

This clonotype has just a few counts. The chain couples TRBV6-2 or TRBV6-3 to TRBJ2-5; the D is unclear. The germline CDR1 and CDR2 sequences are MNHEY and SVGEGT. V lost 6 bases to trimming and J lost 6 bases, with 8 bases between them. This CDR3 has 11 residues. CDR3 DNA sequence: TGTGCCAGCAGCCACCAGAAGACCCAGTACTTC. Translating it yields CASSHQKTQYF.

The rearrangement links TRBV12-3 or TRBV12-4 to TRBJ2-7; 11 bases agree with TRBD2. This CDR3 comprises 15 residues. The junction had 6 bases not matched to a gene; V was cut back by 4 bases and J by 4 bases. CDR3 DNA sequence: TGTGCCAGCAGTTCAACCCTAGCGGGGGGTTACGAGCAGTACTTC. Residues: CASSSTLAGGYEQYF.

This clonotype occurred a few times. This chain links TRBV4-3 with TRBJ2-7; maybe TRBD2 (6 bases). V gave up 1 base and J gave up 3 bases, with 10 bases separating them. Germline CDR1 is LGHNA and CDR2 is YSLEER. The CDR3 length is 14 residues. CDR3 coding DNA: TGCGCCAGCAGCCAAGGGGACTTCGGCTACGAGCAGTACTTC. Translating it yields CASSQGDFGYEQYF.

This clonotype occurred many times. The chain couples TRBV20-1 to TRBJ1-6, with 7 bases fitting TRBD1. CDR1 is DFQATT, CDR2 SNEGSKA, per germline (reference sequence). The CDR3 length is 12 residues. J gave up 10 bases and V 5 bases, and 5 bases lay outside the gene matches. The CDR3 DNA is TGCAGTGCTCACAGGGGTCAGTCACCCCTCCACTTT. Translating gives CSAHRGQSPLHF.